This paragraph covers one TCR beta chain sequence. Its antigen is undetermined. TCRdb re-analysed the reads in MiXCR, keeping a single row per CDR3 protein. This table holds about 470 distinct CDR3 sequences, under 35% found once. This sample is part of a study of lung T cells in sarcoidosis with Löfgren's syndrome. Study-wide results and caveats: Shared TRAV12-1 and TRBV2 CDR3 motifs were reported across several patients.

V shed 7 bases and J shed 2 bases, with 15 bases lying between them. Germline CDR1 DFQATT, CDR2 SNEGSKA (reference sequence). The CDR3 totals 14 residues. The source is a human donor with sarcoidosis (Löfgren's syndrome or another form), or a control subject (not recorded which). Sequences were obtained from CD4+ T cells from bronchoalveolar lavage. This chain joins TRBV20-1 and TRBJ2-1; D not certain. CDR3 sequence: CSGHSGGAYNEQFF. The CDR3 coding sequence is TGCAGTGGGCACTCTGGCGGCGCCTACAATGAGCAGTTCTTC.